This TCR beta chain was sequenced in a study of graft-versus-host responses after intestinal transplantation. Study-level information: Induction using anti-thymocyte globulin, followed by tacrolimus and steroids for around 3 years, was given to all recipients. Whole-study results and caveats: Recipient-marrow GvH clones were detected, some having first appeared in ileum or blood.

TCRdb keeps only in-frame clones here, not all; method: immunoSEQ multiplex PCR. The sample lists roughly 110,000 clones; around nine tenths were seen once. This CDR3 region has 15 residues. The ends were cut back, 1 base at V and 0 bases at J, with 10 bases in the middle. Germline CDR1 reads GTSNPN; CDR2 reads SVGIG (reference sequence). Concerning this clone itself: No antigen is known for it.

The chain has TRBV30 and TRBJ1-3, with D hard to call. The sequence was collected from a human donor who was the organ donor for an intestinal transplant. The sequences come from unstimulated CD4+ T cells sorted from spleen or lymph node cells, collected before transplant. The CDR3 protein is CAWSGRHNSGNTIYF. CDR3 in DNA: TGTGCCTGGAGTGGGCGGCACAACTCTGGAAACACCATATATTTT.